The rows below give T cell receptor beta chains drawn from one sample of a study of T cell responses to AZD1222 COVID-19 vaccine. This table comes from immunoSEQ multiplex PCR, and its TCRdb copy is limited to in-frame clones, with some not included. The data hold roughly 140,000 clones, with about 91% observed a single time. Sequencing used peripheral blood, obtained on day 0 of AZD1222 vaccination. The receptors were sampled from an adult in good health. Each CDR3 is given with its conserved first and last residue. D genes are given only for firm matches. Not every row has a clone size; where given, it reads once, few, many or a size class.

J gene	CDR3 length	D gene	clone size	V gene	CDR3 protein	CDR3 DNA
TRBJ1-6	14	TRBD1	.	TRBV9	CASSEGQVFSPLHF	TGTGCCAGCAGCGAGGGACAGGTGTTTTCACCCCTCCACTTT
TRBJ2-5	16	TRBD2	.	TRBV4-3	CASSQDGLAGSETQYF	TGCGCCAGCAGCCAAGATGGACTAGCGGGCTCAGAGACCCAGTACTTC
TRBJ2-1	15	TRBD1	once	TRBV11-3	CASSFGQAPYNEQFF	TGTGCCAGCAGCTTCGGACAGGCGCCCTACAATGAGCAGTTCTTC
TRBJ2-5	13	.	.	TRBV21-1	CASEFRGEETQYF	TGTGCCAGCGAGTTCAGGGGAGAAGAGACCCAGTACTTC
TRBJ2-1	16	.	.	TRBV4-3	CASSQGWGRGNNEQFF	TGCGCCAGCAGCCAAGGGTGGGGGAGAGGAAACAATGAGCAGTTCTTC
TRBJ2-5	12	.	.	TRBV30	CAWSLDQETQYF	TGTGCCTGGAGTCTAGACCAAGAGACCCAGTACTTC
TRBJ1-1	14	.	.	TRBV9	CASSGGGRNTEAFF	TGTGCCAGCAGCGGCGGAGGGCGGAACACTGAAGCTTTCTTT
TRBJ2-7	14	TRBD1	.	TRBV19	CASIMGRGYYEQYF	TGTGCCAGTATAATGGGCAGGGGGTACTACGAGCAGTACTTC
TRBJ1-4	14	.	.	TRBV27	CASSLGGQGSKLFF	TGTGCCAGCAGTCTTGGGGGGCAGGGGTCAAAACTGTTTTTT
TRBJ2-1	12	.	.	TRBV6-1	CASDDSYNEQFF	TGTGCCAGCGACGATTCATACAATGAGCAGTTCTTC
TRBJ1-2	11	.	.	TRBV11-3	CASRSSESYTF	TGTGCCAGCAGGAGCAGTGAGAGCTACACCTTC
TRBJ2-1	17	TRBD2	.	TRBV5-1	CASSSYGLAGGRDEQFF	TGCGCCAGCAGCTCTTACGGACTAGCGGGAGGGCGAGATGAGCAGTTCTTC
TRBJ2-1	16	TRBD2	.	TRBV9	CASSPAGLAGDNEQFF	TGTGCCAGCAGCCCCGCAGGACTAGCGGGAGACAATGAGCAGTTCTTC
TRBJ1-6	10	.	.	TRBV2	CASRGSPLHF	TGTGCCAGCAGGGGGTCACCCCTCCACTTT
TRBJ1-5	17	.	.	TRBV4-1	CASSQDLGRLGYQPQHF	TGCGCCAGCAGCCAAGATTTAGGGAGGCTCGGGTATCAGCCCCAGCATTTT
TRBJ2-1	13	TRBD2	.	TRBV27	CASSFGGETEQFF	TGTGCCAGCAGTTTCGGGGGGGAGACTGAGCAGTTCTTC
TRBJ2-2	16	TRBD2	.	TRBV5-1	CASSLEAGGRTGELFF	TGCGCCAGCAGCTTGGAAGCGGGAGGCCGGACCGGGGAGCTGTTTTTT
TRBJ2-1	17	TRBD1	once	TRBV5-1	CASSLTRGRTQADEQFF	TGCGCCAGCAGCTTGACAAGGGGGCGGACTCAAGCGGATGAGCAGTTCTTC
TRBJ2-3	16	TRBD2	.	TRBV19	CASSIRSGSGTDTQYF	TGTGCCAGTAGTATACGGAGCGGGAGCGGCACAGATACGCAGTATTTT
TRBJ2-6	16	TRBD1	.	TRBV19	CASIHRGSGGANVLTF	TGTGCCAGTATCCACAGGGGGAGTGGTGGGGCCAACGTCCTGACTTTC
TRBJ1-1	11	.	.	TRBV6-5	CASRLGTEAFF	TGTGCCAGCAGGTTAGGCACTGAAGCTTTCTTT
TRBJ2-4	15	.	.	TRBV7-2	CASSPTGRGKNIQYF	TGTGCCAGCAGCCCGACAGGGAGGGGCAAAAACATTCAGTACTTC
TRBJ2-1	15	TRBD2	once	TRBV10-2	CASTNPGLAGVEQFF	TGCGCCAGCACCAACCCGGGACTAGCGGGAGTTGAGCAGTTCTTC
TRBJ1-2	12	.	.	TRBV5-1	CASSEANYGYTF	TGCGCCAGCTCCGAGGCGAACTATGGCTACACCTTC
TRBJ2-7	14	.	once	TRBV9	CAHLRGLSIYEQYF	TGTGCCCATTTACGGGGTCTTTCGATCTACGAGCAGTACTTC
TRBJ1-1	12	.	.	TRBV9	CASARADTEAFF	TGTGCCAGCGCCAGGGCAGACACTGAAGCTTTCTTT
TRBJ1-2	16	TRBD1	.	TRBV7-8	CASSPLDRGRDYGYTF	TGTGCCAGCAGCCCTCTGGACAGGGGGAGAGACTATGGCTACACCTTC
TRBJ2-7	14	.	.	TRBV14	CASSQVDGPYEQYF	TGTGCCAGCAGCCAAGTGGACGGACCCTACGAGCAGTACTTC
TRBJ2-3	14	TRBD1	.	TRBV3-1/TRBV3-2	CASSRQGTSDTQYF	TGTGCCAGCAGTCGACAGGGAACGTCAGATACGCAGTATTTT
TRBJ1-4	15	TRBD1	.	TRBV19	CASSIGQGTNEKLFF	TGTGCCAGTAGTATCGGACAGGGAACTAATGAAAAACTGTTTTTT
TRBJ1-2	13	TRBD1	once	TRBV29-1	CSARQGANYGYTF	TGCAGCGCAAGACAGGGGGCAAACTATGGCTACACCTTC
TRBJ1-6	16	TRBD1	.	TRBV6-1	CASSVKDRGRRIALHF	TGTGCCAGCAGTGTAAAGGACAGGGGGCGGAGAATTGCACTCCACTTT
TRBJ1-1	15	.	.	TRBV28	CASSFSRGLNTEAFF	TGTGCCAGCAGTTTTTCCCGGGGGCTCAACACTGAAGCTTTCTTT